The T cell receptor (beta chain) described here comes from a study of shared clonotypes between healthy human individuals. For each subset, genomic DNA was distributed in equal portions over several immunoSEQ plates. Source study methods: Quality scores were absent from the junction-only immunoSEQ sequences, so filtering differed. Clones were read by immunoSEQ multiplex PCR, and TCRdb kept only the in-frame ones, dropping some. The V and J calls and clone size are taken from that table; D and trimming were inferred from the DNA. The sample shows 450,000 to 500,000 clones, 81% of them seen only once. Trimming shortened V by 7 bases and J by 3 bases, and 13 bases separated the two germline ends. This CDR3 is 13 amino acids long. Germline loops: CDR1 SNHLY, CDR2 FYNNEI. Caucasian adults residing in Nashville, Tennessee made up all the donors.

The receptor was isolated from a middle-aged woman in good health. Some clones in this sample may be carry-over from other donors' samples. The rearrangement links TRBV2 to TRBJ2-7; D remains unclear. Material: PBMCs. The CDR3 DNA sequence: TGTGCCAGCACCCTACGATTTGGCTACGAGCAGTACTTC. Translating it yields CASTLRFGYEQYF.